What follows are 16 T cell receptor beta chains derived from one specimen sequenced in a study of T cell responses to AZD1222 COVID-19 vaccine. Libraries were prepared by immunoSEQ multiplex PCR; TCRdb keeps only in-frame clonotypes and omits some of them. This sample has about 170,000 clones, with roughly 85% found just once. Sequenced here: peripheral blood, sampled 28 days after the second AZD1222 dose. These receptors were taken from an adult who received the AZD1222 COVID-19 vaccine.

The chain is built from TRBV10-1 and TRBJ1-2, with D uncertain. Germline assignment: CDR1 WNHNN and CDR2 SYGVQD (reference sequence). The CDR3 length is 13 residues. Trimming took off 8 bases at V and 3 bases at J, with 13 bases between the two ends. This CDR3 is CASPDQNHYGYTF. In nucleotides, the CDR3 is TGCGCCAGCCCAGACCAAAACCACTATGGCTACACCTTC.

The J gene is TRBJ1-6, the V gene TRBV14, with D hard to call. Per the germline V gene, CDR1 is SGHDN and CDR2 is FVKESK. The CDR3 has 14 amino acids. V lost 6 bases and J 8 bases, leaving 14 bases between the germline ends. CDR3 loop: CASRSAGWDSPLHF. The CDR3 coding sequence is TGTGCCAGCAGGTCGGCCGGGTGGGATTCACCCCTCCACTTT. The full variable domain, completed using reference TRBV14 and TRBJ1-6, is EAGVTQFPSHSVIEKGQTVTLRCDPISGHDNLYWYRRVMGKEIKFLLHFVKESKQDESGMPNNRFLAERTGGTYSTLKVQPAELEDSGVYFCASRSAGWDSPLHFGNGTRLTVT.

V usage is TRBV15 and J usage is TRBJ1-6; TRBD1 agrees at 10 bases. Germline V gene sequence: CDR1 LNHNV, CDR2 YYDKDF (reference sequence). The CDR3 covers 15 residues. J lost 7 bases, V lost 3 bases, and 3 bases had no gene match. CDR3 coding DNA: TGTGCCACCAGCAGGGGACAGGGGTGGAATTCACCCCTCCACTTT. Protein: CATSRGQGWNSPLHF.

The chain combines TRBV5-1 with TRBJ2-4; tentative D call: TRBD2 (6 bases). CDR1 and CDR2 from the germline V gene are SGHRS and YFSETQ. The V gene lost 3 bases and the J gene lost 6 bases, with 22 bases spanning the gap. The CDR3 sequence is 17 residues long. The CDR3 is CASSSAGTNFGRNIQYF. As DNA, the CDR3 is TGCGCCAGCAGCTCCGCCGGGACCAATTTCGGGAGAAACATTCAGTACTTC.

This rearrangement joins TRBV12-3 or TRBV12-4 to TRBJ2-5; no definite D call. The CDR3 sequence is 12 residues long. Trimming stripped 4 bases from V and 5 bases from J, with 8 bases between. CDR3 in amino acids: CASSSLVETQYF. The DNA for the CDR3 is TGTGCCAGCAGTTCCCTGGTGGAGACCCAGTACTTC.

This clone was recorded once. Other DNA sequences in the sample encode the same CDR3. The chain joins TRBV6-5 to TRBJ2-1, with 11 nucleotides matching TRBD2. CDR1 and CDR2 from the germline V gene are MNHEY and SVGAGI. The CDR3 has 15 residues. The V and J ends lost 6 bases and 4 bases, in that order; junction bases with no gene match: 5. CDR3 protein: CASSLTSGGYNEQFF. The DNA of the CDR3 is TGTGCCAGCAGCCTCACTAGCGGGGGATACAATGAGCAGTTCTTC.

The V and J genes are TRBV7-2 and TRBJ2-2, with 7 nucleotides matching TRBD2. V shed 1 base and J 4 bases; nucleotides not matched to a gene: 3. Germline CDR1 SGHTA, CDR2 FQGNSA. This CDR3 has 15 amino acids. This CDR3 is CASSLEGGVTGELFF. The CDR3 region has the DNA TGTGCCAGCAGCTTAGAGGGAGGGGTCACCGGGGAGCTGTTTTTT.

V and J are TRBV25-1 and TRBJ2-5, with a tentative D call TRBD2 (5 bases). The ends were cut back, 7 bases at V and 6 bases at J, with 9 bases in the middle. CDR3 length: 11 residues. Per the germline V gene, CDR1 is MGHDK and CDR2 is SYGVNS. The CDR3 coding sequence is TGTGCCAGCATTCACGGGAAGACCCAGTACTTC. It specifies CASIHGKTQYF.

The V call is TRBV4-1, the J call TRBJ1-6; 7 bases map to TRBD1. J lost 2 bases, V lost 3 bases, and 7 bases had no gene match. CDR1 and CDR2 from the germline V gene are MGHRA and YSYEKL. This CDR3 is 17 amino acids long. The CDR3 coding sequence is TGCGCCAGCAGCCAGGTACAGGGGTTCCCCTATAATTCACCCCTCCACTTT. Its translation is CASSQVQGFPYNSPLHF.

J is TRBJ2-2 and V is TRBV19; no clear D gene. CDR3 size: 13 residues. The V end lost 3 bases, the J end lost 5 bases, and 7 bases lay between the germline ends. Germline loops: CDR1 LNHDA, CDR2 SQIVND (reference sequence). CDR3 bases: TGTGCCAGTAGTATCGCACGGACCGGGGAGCTGTTTTTT. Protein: CASSIARTGELFF.

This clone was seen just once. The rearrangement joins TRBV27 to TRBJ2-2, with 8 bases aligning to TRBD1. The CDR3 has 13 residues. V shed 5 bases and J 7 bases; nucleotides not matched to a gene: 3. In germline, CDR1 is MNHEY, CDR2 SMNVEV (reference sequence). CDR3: CASSAGGHGELFF. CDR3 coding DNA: TGTGCCAGCAGTGCAGGGGGCCACGGGGAGCTGTTTTTT.

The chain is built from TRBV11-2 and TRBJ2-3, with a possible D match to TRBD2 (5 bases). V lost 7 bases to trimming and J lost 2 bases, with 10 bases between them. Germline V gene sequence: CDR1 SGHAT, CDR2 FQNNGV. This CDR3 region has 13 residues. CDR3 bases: TGTGCCAGCACCGGCGGGCACACAGATACGCAGTATTTT. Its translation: CASTGGHTDTQYF.

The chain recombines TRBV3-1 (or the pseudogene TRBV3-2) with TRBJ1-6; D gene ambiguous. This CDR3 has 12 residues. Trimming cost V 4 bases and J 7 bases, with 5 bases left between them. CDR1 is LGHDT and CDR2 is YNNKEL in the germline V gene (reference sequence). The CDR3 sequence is CASSRANSPLHF. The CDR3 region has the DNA TGTGCCAGCAGCCGGGCCAATTCACCCCTCCACTTT.

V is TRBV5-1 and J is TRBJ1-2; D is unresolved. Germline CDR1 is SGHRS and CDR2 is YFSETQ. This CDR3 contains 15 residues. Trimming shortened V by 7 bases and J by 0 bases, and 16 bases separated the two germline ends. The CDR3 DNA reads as TGCGCCAGCCTGGGTGGAACGGGATCTAACTATGGCTACACCTTC. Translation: CASLGGTGSNYGYTF. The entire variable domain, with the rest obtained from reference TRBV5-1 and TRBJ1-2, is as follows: KAGVTQTPRYLIKTRGQQVTLSCSPISGHRSVSWYQQTPGQGLQFLFEYFSETQRNKGNFPGRFSGRQFSNSRSEMNVSTLELGDSALYLCASLGGTGSNYGYTFGSGTRLTVV.

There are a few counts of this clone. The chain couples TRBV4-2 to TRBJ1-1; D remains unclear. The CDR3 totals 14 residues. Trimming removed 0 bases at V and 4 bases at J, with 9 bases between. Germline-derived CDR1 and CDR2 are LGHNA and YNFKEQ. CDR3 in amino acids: CASSQEGSATEAFF. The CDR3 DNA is TGTGCCAGCAGCCAAGAGGGGTCGGCCACTGAAGCTTTCTTT.

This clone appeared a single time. The CDR3 protein is CASSQTDRSSYNEQFF. The CDR3 region has the DNA TGTGCCAGCAGCCAAACCGACCGGAGCTCCTACAATGAGCAGTTCTTC. The chain combines TRBV4-2 with TRBJ2-1; D is uncertain. The CDR3 is 16 amino acids. V lost 2 bases, J lost 0 bases, and 11 bases lay in between. CDR1 is LGHNA, CDR2 YNFKEQ, per germline.